The sample holds a few counts of the clone carrying this TCR beta chain. No antigen is known for it. This entry comes from a study of T-cell memory formation after mild COVID-19. Overall study results and limits: CM and EM subsets held most contracting CD4+ clones; EMRA held CD8+ ones.

5'RACE with constant-segment primers yielded barcoded, UMI-tagged TCR alpha and TCR beta cDNA libraries. TCRdb independently ran MiXCR on the 5' RACE reads; one entry per CDR3 protein. The data hold hundreds of thousands of distinct CDR3 sequences, with about a fifth observed a single time. Trimming took off 4 bases at V and 1 base at J, with 8 bases between the two ends. CDR3 size: 13 residues. The germline CDR1 and CDR2 sequences are SGHRS and YFSETQ. Sequenced material: PBMCs or a T cell subset sorted from them (not recorded which). J is TRBJ1-1 and V is TRBV5-1; no reliable D call. The source of this sequence is an adult woman who had mild COVID-19 (a few samples of this study predate the infection). Cell type and time point are not known. This chain's CDR3 is CASSARQNTEAFF. The CDR3 DNA follows: TGCGCCAGCAGCGCTAGACAGAACACTGAAGCTTTCTTT.